The 11 T cell receptor beta chains listed next were all sequenced from one sample in a study of CXCR3-negative and CXCR3-positive naive CD8 T cells. Libraries were UMI-labeled 5' RACE TRB cDNA. Using the 5' RACE reads, TCRdb records one entry per CDR3 protein without DNA. Its clone listing holds some 130,000 distinct CDR3 sequences. The sample consisted of naive CXCR3- CD8+ T cells from blood. Regarding subset: CD45RO-CCR7+CD27+CD95- naive CD8+ T cells lacking CXCR3 (TNR3-). Receptors were obtained from a human donor in good health. Some clones in this sample may be carry-over from other donors' samples.

The chain is built from TRBV29-1 and TRBJ2-7; checking the TCRdb D call of TRBD2 is not possible without DNA. CDR3 length: 14 residues. Germline V lookup: CDR1 SQVTM, CDR2 ANQGSEA. The CDR3 loop reads CSVELTSGSYEQYF.

This chain links TRBV13 with TRBJ2-2; no DNA is available, so the TRBD1 call from TCRdb remains unchecked. Germline assignment: CDR1 PRHDT and CDR2 FYEKMQ (reference sequence). The length of the CDR3 is 16 residues. The CDR3 region is CASSPGQGAWTGELFF. Looking up the rest from reference TRBV13 and TRBJ2-2 gives the full variable domain: AAGVIQSPRHLIKEKRETATLKCYPIPRHDTVYWYQQGPGQDPQFLISFYEKMQSDKGSIPDRFSAQQFSDYHSELNMSSLELGDSALYFCASSPGQGAWTGELFFGEGSRLTVL.

Here the CDR3 reads CSVDGTSGSDSYNEQFF. This chain connects TRBV29-1 to TRBJ2-1; TCRdb outputs TRBD2, but without DNA this stays unchecked. The CDR3 runs to 17 residues. Germline V gene sequence: CDR1 SQVTM, CDR2 ANQGSEA.

The rearrangement uses TRBV7-9 and TRBJ2-7; TCRdb's D gene call, TRBD2, goes unchecked for lack of DNA. Germline CDR1 reads SEHNR; CDR2 reads FQNEAQ (reference sequence). The CDR3 is 14 amino acids. CDR3 loop: CASSPGRDLLEQYF. Full variable domain (outside the CDR3, taken from reference TRBV7-9 and TRBJ2-7): DTGVSQNPRHKITKRGQNVTFRCDPISEHNRLYWYRQTLGQGPEFLTYFQNEAQLEKSRLLSDRFSAERPKGSFSTLEIQRTEQGDSAMYLCASSPGRDLLEQYFGPGTRLTVT.

V is TRBV4-1 and J is TRBJ1-4; the TCRdb D gene call, TRBD1, has no DNA to confirm it. From germline, CDR1 is MGHRA and CDR2 YSYEKL. This CDR3 contains 16 residues. Here the CDR3 reads CASSQKSQGAGEKLFF.

This chain uses TRBV28 with TRBJ2-2. The CDR3 has 16 amino acids. Germline V gives CDR1 MDHEN, CDR2 SYDVKM. CDR3 loop: CASSLYPQKNTGELFF.

The V and J genes are TRBV12-3 or TRBV12-4 and TRBJ2-7; without DNA, the TCRdb call of TRBD1 cannot be checked. The CDR3 consists of 15 residues. The CDR3 loop is CASSHPQDGVYEQYF.

CDR3 sequence reads: CASSPVLGVNTGELFF. This chain uses TRBV12-3 or TRBV12-4 with TRBJ2-2; TCRdb's D gene call, TRBD1, goes unchecked for lack of DNA. The CDR3 covers 16 residues.

The chain is built from TRBV6-2 or TRBV6-3 and TRBJ2-7; without DNA, the TCRdb call of TRBD1 cannot be checked. CDR3 length: 14 amino acids. Germline V gives CDR1 MNHEY, CDR2 SVGEGT. CDR3 protein: CASNYGGRGDEQYF.

The chain employs TRBV29-1 and TRBJ2-7; TCRdb picks TRBD1, but there is no DNA to check that call. The CDR3 has 12 residues. The germline V gene has CDR1 SQVTM and CDR2 ANQGSEA. The CDR3 spells CSVEDRGYEQYF.

The gene calls are TRBV28 and TRBJ1-1. The germline gives CDR1 MDHEN, CDR2 SYDVKM. The CDR3 spans 16 residues. The CDR3 loop is CASSLGNRALNTEAFF.